A selection of T cell receptor beta chains follows, all from one sample in a study of blood T cell repertoires in COVID-19. Some clones are missing from TCRdb's copy, which holds only in-frame ones; the method was immunoSEQ multiplex PCR. The sample comprises 250,000 to 300,000 clones, nearly 90% of which are singletons, and about 2.1% rests with the top ten. Material: peripheral blood. These receptors came from a woman aged 60-70 years with COVID-19, enrolled during active disease. The CDR3 runs from the conserved cysteine through the conserved F or W. The order of the fields is clone size, D gene, J gene, V gene, CDR3 DNA, CDR3 protein. A D gene is named only where the DNA matches it firmly. The size entry is marked missing in some rows and otherwise reads once, few, many or a size class.

NA	TRBD1	TRBJ2-7	TRBV7-3	TGTGCCAGCAGCTCCCCAGGGGGCGAGCAGTACTTC	CASSSPGGEQYF
NA	TRBD1	TRBJ2-6	TRBV5-1	TGCGCCAGTGCGGACAGGGGGGCTGGGGCCAACGTCCTGACTTTC	CASADRGAGANVLTF
NA	NA	TRBJ1-2	TRBV3-1/TRBV3-2	TGTGCCAGCAGCCAAGGTTCGTGGAGGGGCTACACCTTC	CASSQGSWRGYTF
NA	TRBD1	TRBJ2-5	TRBV5-4	TGTGCCAGCAGTCCGGGGGGACAGGGGGTTCGAGAGACCCAGTACTTC	CASSPGGQGVRETQYF
NA	NA	TRBJ2-1	TRBV5-1	TGCGCCAGCCGGGAACAGTACAATGAGCAGTTCTTC	CASREQYNEQFF
once	TRBD2	TRBJ2-5	TRBV5-4	TGTGCCAGCAGCACCCCAGCTAGCGGGGGTTTCCAAGAGACCCAGTACTTC	CASSTPASGGFQETQYF
few	TRBD1	TRBJ2-1	TRBV27	TGTGCCAGCCTCGGACAGGGCTCCTACAATGAGCAGTTCTTC	CASLGQGSYNEQFF
NA	NA	TRBJ2-4	TRBV6-2/TRBV6-3	TGTGCCAGCAGTTACTCTTCCGCGAGTGTGAACATTCAGTACTTC	CASSYSSASVNIQYF
NA	NA	TRBJ2-1	TRBV7-2	TGTGCCAGCAGCAGACGGGGGTCCTACAATGAGCAGTTCTTC	CASSRRGSYNEQFF
NA	NA	TRBJ2-5	TRBV7-2	TGTGCCAGCAGCCTTCGACCCGGGACTTCACAAGAGACCCAGTACTTC	CASSLRPGTSQETQYF
NA	NA	TRBJ1-4	TRBV6-2/TRBV6-3	TGTGCCAGCAGTTATCGAGCTGAAAAACTGTTTTTT	CASSYRAEKLFF
NA	TRBD1	TRBJ1-5	TRBV10-3	TGTGCCACCTTAGGACAGGCTGATCAGCCCCAGCATTTT	CATLGQADQPQHF
NA	TRBD1	TRBJ2-2	TRBV3-1/TRBV3-2	TGTGCCAGTAACCCGTCGACAGGGCAGGGCGGGGAGCTGTTTTTT	CASNPSTGQGGELFF